This T cell receptor beta chain is from a study of regulatory T cells in long-lasting Graves disease. The germline V gene encodes CDR1 MDHEN and CDR2 SYDVKM. The J segment lost 6 bases and the V segment lost 3 bases, leaving 13 bases of the junction unmatched. CDR3 length: 16 amino acids. This clonotype was seen at least ten times. iRepertoire HTBI primers and Arm-PCR of CDR3 regions built TCR beta libraries. TCRdb itself ran the multiplex PCR reads through MiXCR, one entry per CDR3 protein. The sample carries hundreds of thousands of distinct CDR3 sequences, about a sixth recorded once. The sample's time point: newly diagnosed GD, antithyroid drugs for less than 3 months. Extracted RNA from PBMCs served as the source of the TCR library. This sample was also put to use in a study of T cells in Graves' hyperthyroidism and ophthalmopathy.

The origin of this receptor is a man between 40 and 49 years old with Graves disease. The genes are TRBV28 and TRBJ1-1; 7 nucleotides agree with TRBD1. Here the sequenced sample was peripheral blood mononuclear cells (PBMCs), taken at new diagnosis, from a patient treated with antithyroid drugs. The CDR3 DNA follows: TGTGCCAGCAGTTTTCCGTTTGAGGGGGCCATAGCTGAAGCTTTCTTT. Residues: CASSFPFEGAIAEAFF.